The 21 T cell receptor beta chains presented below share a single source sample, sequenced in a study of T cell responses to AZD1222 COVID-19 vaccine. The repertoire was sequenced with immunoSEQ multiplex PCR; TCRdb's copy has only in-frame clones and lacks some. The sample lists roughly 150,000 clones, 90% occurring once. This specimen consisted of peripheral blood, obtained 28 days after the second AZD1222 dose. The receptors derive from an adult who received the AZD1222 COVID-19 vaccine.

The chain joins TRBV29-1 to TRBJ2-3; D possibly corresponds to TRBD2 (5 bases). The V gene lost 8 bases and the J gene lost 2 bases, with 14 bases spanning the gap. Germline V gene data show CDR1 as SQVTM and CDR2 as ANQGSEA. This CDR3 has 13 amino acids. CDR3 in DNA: TGCAGCACTAGGGAAACCCACACAGATACGCAGTATTTT. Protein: CSTRETHTDTQYF.

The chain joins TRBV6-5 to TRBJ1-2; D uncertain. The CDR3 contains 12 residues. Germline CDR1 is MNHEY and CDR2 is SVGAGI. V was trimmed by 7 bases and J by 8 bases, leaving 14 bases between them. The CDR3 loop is CASKIGEMGYTF. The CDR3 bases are TGTGCCAGCAAAATCGGGGAAATGGGCTACACCTTC.

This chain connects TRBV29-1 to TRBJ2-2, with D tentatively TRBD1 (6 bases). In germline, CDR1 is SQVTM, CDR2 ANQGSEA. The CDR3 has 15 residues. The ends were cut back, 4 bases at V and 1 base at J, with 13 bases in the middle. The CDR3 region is CSVVSGTKNTGELFF. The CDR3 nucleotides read TGCAGCGTTGTATCGGGGACAAAGAACACCGGGGAGCTGTTTTTT.

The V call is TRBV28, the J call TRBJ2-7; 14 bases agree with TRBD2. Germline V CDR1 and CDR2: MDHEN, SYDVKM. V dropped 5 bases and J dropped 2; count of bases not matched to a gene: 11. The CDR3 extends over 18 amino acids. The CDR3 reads CASSNGLAGGVTPYEQYF. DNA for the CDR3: TGTGCCAGCAGTAATGGACTAGCGGGAGGCGTCACTCCCTACGAGCAGTACTTC.

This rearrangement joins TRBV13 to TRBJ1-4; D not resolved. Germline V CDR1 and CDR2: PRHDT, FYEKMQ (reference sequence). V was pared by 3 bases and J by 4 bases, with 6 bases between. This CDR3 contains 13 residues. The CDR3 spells CASSFGYNEKLFF. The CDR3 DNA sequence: TGTGCCAGCAGCTTCGGGTATAATGAAAAACTGTTTTTT.

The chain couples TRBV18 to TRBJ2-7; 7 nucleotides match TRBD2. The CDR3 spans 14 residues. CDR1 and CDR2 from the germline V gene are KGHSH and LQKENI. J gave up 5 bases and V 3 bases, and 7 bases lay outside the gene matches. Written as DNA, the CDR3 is TGTGCCAGCTCACCGGGCGGGAGCATACACGAGCAGTACTTC. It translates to CASSPGGSIHEQYF.

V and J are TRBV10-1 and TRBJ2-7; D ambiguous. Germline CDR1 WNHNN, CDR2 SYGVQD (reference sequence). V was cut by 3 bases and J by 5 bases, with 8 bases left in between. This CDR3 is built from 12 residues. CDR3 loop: CASSDSIDEQYF. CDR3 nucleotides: TGCGCCAGCAGTGATTCGATAGACGAGCAGTACTTC.

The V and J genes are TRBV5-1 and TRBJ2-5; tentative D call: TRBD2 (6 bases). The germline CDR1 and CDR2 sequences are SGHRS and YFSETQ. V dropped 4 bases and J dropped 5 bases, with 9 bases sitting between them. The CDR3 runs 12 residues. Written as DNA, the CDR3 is TGCGCCAGCAGCCGACTAGGGGAGACCCAGTACTTC. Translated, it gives CASSRLGETQYF.

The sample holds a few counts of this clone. CDR3 loop: CATTDSGNQPQHF. DNA of the CDR3: TGTGCCACCACGGACTCCGGAAATCAGCCCCAGCATTTT. V is TRBV15 and J is TRBJ1-5; D is undetermined. The CDR3 has 13 amino acids. Trimming took off 7 bases at V and 4 bases at J, with 11 bases between the two ends. Germline loops: CDR1 LNHNV, CDR2 YYDKDF (reference sequence). Based on the CDR3 plus reference TRBV15 and TRBJ1-5, the full variable domain is DAMVIQNPRYQVTQFGKPVTLSCSQTLNHNVMYWYQQKSSQAPKLLFHYYDKDFNNEADTPDNFQSRRPNTSFCFLDIRSPGLGDTAMYLCATTDSGNQPQHFGDGTRLSIL.

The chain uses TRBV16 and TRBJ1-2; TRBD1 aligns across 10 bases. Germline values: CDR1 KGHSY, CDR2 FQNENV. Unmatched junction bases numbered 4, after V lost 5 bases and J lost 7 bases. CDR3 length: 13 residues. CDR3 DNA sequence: TGTGCCAGCAGCGGGGACAGGGGAAGTGGCTACACCTTC. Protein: CASSGDRGSGYTF.

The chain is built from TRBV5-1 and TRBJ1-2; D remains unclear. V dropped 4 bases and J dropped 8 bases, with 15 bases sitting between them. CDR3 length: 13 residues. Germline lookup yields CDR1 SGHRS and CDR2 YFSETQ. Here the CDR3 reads CASSNSELAGYTF. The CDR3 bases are TGCGCCAGCAGCAACAGTGAGCTGGCGGGCTACACCTTC.

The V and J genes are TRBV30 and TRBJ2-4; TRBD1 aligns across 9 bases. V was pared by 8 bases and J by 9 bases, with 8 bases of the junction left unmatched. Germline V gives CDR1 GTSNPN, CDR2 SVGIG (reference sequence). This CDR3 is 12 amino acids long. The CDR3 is CALDRGDVIQYF. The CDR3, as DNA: TGTGCCCTAGACAGGGGGGACGTCATTCAGTACTTC.

CDR3 DNA: TGTGCCAGCAGCGTAGGGGTAGGGGATGGCTACACCTTC. Protein: CASSVGVGDGYTF. The chain recombines TRBV9 with TRBJ1-2; perhaps TRBD1 as D (5 bases). V shed 0 bases and J shed 6 bases, with 9 bases lying between them. This CDR3 spans 13 amino acids. CDR1 and CDR2 from the germline V gene are SGDLS and YYNGEE. The full variable domain, with the rest looked up from reference TRBV9 and TRBJ1-2, is DSGVTQTPKHLITATGQRVTLRCSPRSGDLSVYWYQQSLDQGLQFLIQYYNGEERAKGNILERFSAQQFPDLHSELNLSSLELGDSALYFCASSVGVGDGYTFGSGTRLTVV.

The CDR3 coding sequence is TGTGCCAGCAGTCAACAGGGGCTTAACTATGGCTACACCTTC. It encodes CASSQQGLNYGYTF. The V gene is TRBV2, the J gene TRBJ1-2, with 7 bases aligning to TRBD1. CDR1 and CDR2 from the germline V gene are SNHLY and FYNNEI. This CDR3 has 14 residues. V trimming: 5 bases; J trimming: 1 base; junction bases outside the gene matches: 4.

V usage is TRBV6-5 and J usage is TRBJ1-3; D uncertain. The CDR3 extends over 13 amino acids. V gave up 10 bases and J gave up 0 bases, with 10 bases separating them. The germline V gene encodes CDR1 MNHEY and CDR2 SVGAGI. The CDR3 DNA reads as TGTGCCACAAAATCGAGCTCTGGAAACACCATATATTTT. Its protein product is CATKSSSGNTIYF.

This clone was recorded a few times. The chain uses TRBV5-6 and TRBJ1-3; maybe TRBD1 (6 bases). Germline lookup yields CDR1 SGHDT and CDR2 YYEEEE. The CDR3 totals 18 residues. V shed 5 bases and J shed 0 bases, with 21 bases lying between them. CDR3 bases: TGTGCCAGCAGTTCGTACCGGACAGCTACGATCTCTGGAAACACCATATATTTT. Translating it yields CASSSYRTATISGNTIYF.

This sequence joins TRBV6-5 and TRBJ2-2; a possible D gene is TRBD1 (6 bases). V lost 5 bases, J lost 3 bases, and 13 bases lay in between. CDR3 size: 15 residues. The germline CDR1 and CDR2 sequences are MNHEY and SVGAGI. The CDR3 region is CASSTRDTDTGELFF. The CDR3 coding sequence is TGTGCCAGCAGTACCCGGGACACAGACACCGGGGAGCTGTTTTTT.

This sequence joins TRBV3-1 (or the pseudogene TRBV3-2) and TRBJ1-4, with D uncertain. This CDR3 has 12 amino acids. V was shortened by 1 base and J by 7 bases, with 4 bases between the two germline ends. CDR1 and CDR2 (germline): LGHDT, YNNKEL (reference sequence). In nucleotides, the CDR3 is TGTGCCAGCAGCCAAGGGAGTGAAAAACTGTTTTTT. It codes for CASSQGSEKLFF.

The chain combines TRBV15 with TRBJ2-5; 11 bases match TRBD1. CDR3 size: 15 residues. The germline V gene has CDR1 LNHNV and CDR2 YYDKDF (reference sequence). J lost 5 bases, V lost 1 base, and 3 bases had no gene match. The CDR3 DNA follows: TGTGCCACCAGCAGAGGGACAGGGGGCCGGGAGACCCAGTACTTC. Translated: CATSRGTGGRETQYF.

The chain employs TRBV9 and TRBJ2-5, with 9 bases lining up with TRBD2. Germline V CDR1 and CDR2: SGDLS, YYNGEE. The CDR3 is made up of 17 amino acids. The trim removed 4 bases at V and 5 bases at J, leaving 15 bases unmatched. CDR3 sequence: CASSLQAGGVSGETQYF. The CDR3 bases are TGTGCCAGCAGCCTACAGGCGGGAGGGGTGTCCGGGGAGACCCAGTACTTC.

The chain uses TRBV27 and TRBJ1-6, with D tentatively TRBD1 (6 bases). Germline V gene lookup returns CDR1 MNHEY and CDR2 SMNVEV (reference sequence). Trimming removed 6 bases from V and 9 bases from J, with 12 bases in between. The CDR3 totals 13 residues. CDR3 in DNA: TGTGCCAGCAGCCTGGGGGCGGTTTCACCCCTCCACTTT. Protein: CASSLGAVSPLHF.